The subject of this entry is one TCR beta chain. Its cognate antigen is unknown. The CDR3 covers 18 residues. CDR1 and CDR2 from the germline V gene are MDHEN and SYDVKM. J gave up 4 bases and V 6 bases, and 12 bases lay outside the gene matches. The data were taken from a study of OX40 agonist ivuxolimab in advanced cancers. The wider study: It was permissible to have had prior anti-PD-1, anti-PD-L1 or anti-CTLA-4 therapy, and around 40% had some.

Broader study findings: Average numbers of expanded clones were greater in CD8+ T cells than in CD4+. Clonal expansion from baseline to week 6 occurred in both CD4+ and CD8+ T cells. Expanded peripheral T cells had an undetermined antigen specificity.

Sequencing was performed with immunoSEQ multiplex PCR; in TCRdb, only in-frame clones are kept and a portion is missing. The data show about 40,000 clones, about four fifths seen once. The chain links TRBV28 to TRBJ2-6; 10 bases align to TRBD1. This sequence was found in an adult with an advanced solid tumor such as melanoma, head and neck, liver or kidney cancer. Here the sequenced sample was CD4+ or CD8+ T cells sorted from blood, taken in a trial of the OX40 agonist ivuxolimab. CDR3 in amino acids: CASSSNPGTGAGANVLTF. As DNA, the CDR3 is TGTGCCAGCAGCTCCAATCCCGGGACAGGGGCCGGGGCCAACGTCCTGACTTTC.